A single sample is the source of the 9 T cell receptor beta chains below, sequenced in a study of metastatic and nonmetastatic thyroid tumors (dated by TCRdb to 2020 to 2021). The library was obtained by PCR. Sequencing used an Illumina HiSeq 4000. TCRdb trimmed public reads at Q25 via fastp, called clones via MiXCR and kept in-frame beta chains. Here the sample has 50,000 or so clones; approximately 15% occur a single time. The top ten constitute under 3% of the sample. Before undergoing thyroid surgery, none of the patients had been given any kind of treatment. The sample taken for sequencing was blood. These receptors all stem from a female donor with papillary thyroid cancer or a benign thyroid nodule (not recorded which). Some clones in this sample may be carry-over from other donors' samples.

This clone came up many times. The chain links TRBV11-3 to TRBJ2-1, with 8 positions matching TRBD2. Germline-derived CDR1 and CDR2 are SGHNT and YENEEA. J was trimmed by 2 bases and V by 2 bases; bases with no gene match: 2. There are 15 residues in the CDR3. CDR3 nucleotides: TGTGCCAGCAGCTTAACGGGAGGGCCCTACAATGAGCAGTTCTTC. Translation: CASSLTGGPYNEQFF.

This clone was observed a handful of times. CDR3 sequence: CASSEECEQYF. The DNA of the CDR3 is TGTGCCAGCAGTGAAGAGTGTGAACAGTACTTC. The rearrangement uses TRBV6-1 and TRBJ2-7, with D uncertain. V was trimmed by 1 base and J by 10 bases, leaving 8 bases between them. CDR1 MNHNS and CDR2 SASEGT come from the germline V gene. The CDR3 is 11 amino acids.

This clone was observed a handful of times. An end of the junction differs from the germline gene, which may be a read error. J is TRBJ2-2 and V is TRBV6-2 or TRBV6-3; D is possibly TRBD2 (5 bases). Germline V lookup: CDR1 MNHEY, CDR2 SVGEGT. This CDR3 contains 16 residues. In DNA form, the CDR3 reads TGTGCCGGCAGATACTCCGGGAAGGTCAACAACGGGGAGCTGTTTTTT. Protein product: CAGRYSGKVNNGELFF.

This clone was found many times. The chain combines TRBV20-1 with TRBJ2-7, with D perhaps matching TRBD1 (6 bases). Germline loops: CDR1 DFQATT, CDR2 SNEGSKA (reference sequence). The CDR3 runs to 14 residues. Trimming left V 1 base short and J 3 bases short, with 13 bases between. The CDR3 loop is CSARVGGDDYEQYF. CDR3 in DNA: TGCAGTGCTAGAGTAGGGGGAGATGACTACGAGCAGTACTTC.

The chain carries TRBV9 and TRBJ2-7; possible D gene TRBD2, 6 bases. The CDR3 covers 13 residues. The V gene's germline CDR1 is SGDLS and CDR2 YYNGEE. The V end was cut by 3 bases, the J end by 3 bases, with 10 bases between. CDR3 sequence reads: CASSAGTVYEQYF. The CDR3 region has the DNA TGTGCCAGCAGCGCGGGGACTGTCTACGAGCAGTACTTC.

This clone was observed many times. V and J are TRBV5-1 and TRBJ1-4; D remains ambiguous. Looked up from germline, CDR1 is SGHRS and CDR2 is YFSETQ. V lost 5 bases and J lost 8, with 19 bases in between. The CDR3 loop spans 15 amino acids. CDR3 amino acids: CASSSGLPRREKLFF. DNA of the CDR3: TGCGCCAGCAGTTCCGGACTTCCGCGTAGGGAAAAACTGTTTTTT. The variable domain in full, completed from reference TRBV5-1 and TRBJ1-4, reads KAGVTQTPRYLIKTRGQQVTLSCSPISGHRSVSWYQQTPGQGLQFLFEYFSETQRNKGNFPGRFSGRQFSNSRSEMNVSTLELGDSALYLCASSSGLPRREKLFFGSGTQLSVL.

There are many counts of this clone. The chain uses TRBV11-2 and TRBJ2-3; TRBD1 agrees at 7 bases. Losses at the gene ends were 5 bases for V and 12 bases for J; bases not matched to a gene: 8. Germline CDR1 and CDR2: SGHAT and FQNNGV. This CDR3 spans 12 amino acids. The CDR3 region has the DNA TGTGCCAGCAGCCAGGACAGGCTACATCAGTATTTT. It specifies CASSQDRLHQYF.

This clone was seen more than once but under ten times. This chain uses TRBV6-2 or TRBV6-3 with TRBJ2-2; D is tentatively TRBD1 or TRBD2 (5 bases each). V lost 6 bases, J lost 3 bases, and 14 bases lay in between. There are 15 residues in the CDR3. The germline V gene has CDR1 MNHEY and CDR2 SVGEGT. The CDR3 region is CASSFGTRDTGELFF. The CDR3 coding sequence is TGTGCCAGCAGCTTCGGGACGCGGGACACCGGGGAGCTGTTTTTT.

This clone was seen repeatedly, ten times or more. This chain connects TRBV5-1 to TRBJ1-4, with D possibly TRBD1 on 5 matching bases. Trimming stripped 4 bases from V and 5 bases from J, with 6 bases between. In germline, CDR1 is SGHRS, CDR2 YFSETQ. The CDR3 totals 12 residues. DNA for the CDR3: TGCGCCAGCAGCAAGGGGAATGAAAAACTGTTTTTT. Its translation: CASSKGNEKLFF.